This paragraph covers one TCR beta chain sequence. Its antigen is unknown. The data are from a study of follicular helper T cells after annual influenza vaccination. Time point denoted: 2015-2016 season, 7 days after influenza vaccination. Community-dwelling subjects without influenza vaccination in the prior 6 months were enrolled. Findings and caveats of the study: Day 7 ICOS+CD38+ clones later appeared mostly in ICOS-CD38- cTfh.

V was cut by 5 bases and J by 6 bases, with 11 bases left in between. The germline CDR1 and CDR2 sequences are SNHLY and FYNNEI. CDR3 size: 14 residues. Sequencing of TCRB used Survey level resolution. Generated by immunoSEQ multiplex PCR, the TCRdb table keeps only in-frame clones and is missing some. The table lists 9,500 or so clones, roughly four fifths of them singletons. This TCR was sampled from an adult who received the influenza vaccine. Source: CXCR5+ CD38- circulating T follicular helper cells from blood, taken 7 days after influenza vaccination. Stated subset: circulating Tfh, non-naive CD4+CXCR5+PD-1+ (ICOS+CD38+ or ICOS-CD38-). This chain joins TRBV2 and TRBJ1-6; maybe TRBD1 (6 bases). The CDR3 sequence is CASSNREGNSPLHF. DNA of the CDR3: TGTGCCAGCAGTAACAGGGAGGGTAATTCACCCCTCCACTTT.